This T cell receptor beta chain was found in a study of OX40 agonist ivuxolimab in advanced cancers. Study-wide background: Three individuals attained partial responses, comprising one hepatocellular carcinoma case and two cutaneous melanoma cases.

TCRdb keeps only in-frame clones here, not all; method: immunoSEQ multiplex PCR. This table has approximately 13,000 clones, 80% appearing once. The ends were cut back, 8 bases at V and 0 bases at J, with 14 bases in the middle. In germline, CDR1 is MNHNY, CDR2 SVGAGI (reference sequence). The CDR3 extends over 15 amino acids. Study-wide results and limits: The study found that CD8+ T cells averaged more expanded clones than CD4+. At doses 0.1 to 3.0 mg/kg, CD4+ and CD8+ clones expanded.

A remark on this clone: The antigen is unknown.

This clonotype was sampled from an adult with an advanced solid tumor such as melanoma, head and neck, liver or kidney cancer. The specimen was CD4+ or CD8+ T cells sorted from blood, collected in a trial of the OX40 agonist ivuxolimab. This chain uses TRBV6-6 with TRBJ1-5, with D unresolved. The CDR3 loop is CASRGSMNSNQPQHF. CDR3 DNA: TGTGCCAGCCGGGGATCAATGAATAGCAATCAGCCCCAGCATTTT.